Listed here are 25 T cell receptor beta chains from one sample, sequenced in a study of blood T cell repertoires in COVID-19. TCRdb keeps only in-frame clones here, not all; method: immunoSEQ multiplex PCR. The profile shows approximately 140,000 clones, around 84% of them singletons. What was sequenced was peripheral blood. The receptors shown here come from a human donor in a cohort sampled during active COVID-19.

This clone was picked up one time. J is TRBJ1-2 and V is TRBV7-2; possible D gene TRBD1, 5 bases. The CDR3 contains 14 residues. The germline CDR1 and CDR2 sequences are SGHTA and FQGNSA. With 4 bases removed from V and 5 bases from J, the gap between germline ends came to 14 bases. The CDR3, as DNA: TGTGCCAGCAGCTCGGGACCGGGGGGGTATGGCTACACCTTC. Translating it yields CASSSGPGGYGYTF.

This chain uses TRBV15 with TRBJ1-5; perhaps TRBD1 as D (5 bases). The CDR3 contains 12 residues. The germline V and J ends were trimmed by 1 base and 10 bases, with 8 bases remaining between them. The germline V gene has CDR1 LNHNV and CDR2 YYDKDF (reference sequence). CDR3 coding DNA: TGTGCCACCAGCAGAGTTCAGGGTCCCCAGCATTTT. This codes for CATSRVQGPQHF. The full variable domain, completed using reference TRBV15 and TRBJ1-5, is DAMVIQNPRYQVTQFGKPVTLSCSQTLNHNVMYWYQQKSSQAPKLLFHYYDKDFNNEADTPDNFQSRRPNTSFCFLDIRSPGLGDTAMYLCATSRVQGPQHFGDGTRLSIL.

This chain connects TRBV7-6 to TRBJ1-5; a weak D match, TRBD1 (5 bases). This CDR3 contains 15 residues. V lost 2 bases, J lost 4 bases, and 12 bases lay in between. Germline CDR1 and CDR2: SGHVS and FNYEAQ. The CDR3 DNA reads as TGTGCCAGCAGCTTAAGTGCTGGGGCAAATCAGCCCCAGCATTTT. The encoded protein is CASSLSAGANQPQHF. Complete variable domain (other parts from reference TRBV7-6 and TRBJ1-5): GAGVSQSPRYKVTKRGQDVALRCDPISGHVSLYWYRQALGQGPEFLTYFNYEAQQDKSGLPNDRFSAERPEGSISTLTIQRTEQRDSAMYRCASSLSAGANQPQHFGDGTRLSIL.

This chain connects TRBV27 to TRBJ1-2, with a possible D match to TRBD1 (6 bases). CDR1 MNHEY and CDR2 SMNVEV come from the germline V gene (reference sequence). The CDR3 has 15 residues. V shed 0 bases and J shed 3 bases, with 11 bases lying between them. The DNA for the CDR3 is TGTGCCAGCAGTTTATCTGGCAGGGGCTACTATGGCTACACCTTC. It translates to CASSLSGRGYYGYTF.

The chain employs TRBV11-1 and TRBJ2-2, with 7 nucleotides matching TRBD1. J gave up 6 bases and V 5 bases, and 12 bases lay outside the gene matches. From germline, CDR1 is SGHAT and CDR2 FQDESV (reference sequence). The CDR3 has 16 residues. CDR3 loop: CASSPIKTGKAGELFF. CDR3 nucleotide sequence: TGTGCCAGCAGCCCGATAAAGACAGGGAAGGCCGGGGAGCTGTTTTTT.

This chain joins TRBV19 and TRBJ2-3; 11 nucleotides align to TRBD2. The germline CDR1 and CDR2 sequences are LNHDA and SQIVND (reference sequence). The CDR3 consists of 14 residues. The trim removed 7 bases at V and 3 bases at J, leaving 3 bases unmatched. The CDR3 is CASTIAGGTDTQYF. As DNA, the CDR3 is TGTGCCAGTACGATAGCGGGGGGGACAGATACGCAGTATTTT. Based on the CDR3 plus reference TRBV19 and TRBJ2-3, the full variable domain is DGGITQSPKYLFRKEGQNVTLSCEQNLNHDAMYWYRQDPGQGLRLIYYSQIVNDFQKGDIAEGYSVSREKKESFPLTVTSAQKNPTAFYLCASTIAGGTDTQYFGPGTRLTVL.

CDR3 in DNA: TGTGCCAGCAGCTTAGCGGGACAGGGGGAGACCCAGTACTTC. This codes for CASSLAGQGETQYF. The V and J genes are TRBV7-2 and TRBJ2-5; 10 nucleotides align to TRBD1. The trim removed 0 bases at V and 5 bases at J, leaving 0 bases unmatched. From germline, CDR1 is SGHTA and CDR2 FQGNSA. The CDR3 is 14 residues long.

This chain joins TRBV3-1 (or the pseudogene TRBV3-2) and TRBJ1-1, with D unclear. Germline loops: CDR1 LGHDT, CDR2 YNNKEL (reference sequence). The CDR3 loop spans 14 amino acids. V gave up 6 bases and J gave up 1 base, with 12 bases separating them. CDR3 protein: CASRRQSPNTEAFF. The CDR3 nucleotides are TGTGCCAGCAGACGACAAAGCCCGAACACTGAAGCTTTCTTT.

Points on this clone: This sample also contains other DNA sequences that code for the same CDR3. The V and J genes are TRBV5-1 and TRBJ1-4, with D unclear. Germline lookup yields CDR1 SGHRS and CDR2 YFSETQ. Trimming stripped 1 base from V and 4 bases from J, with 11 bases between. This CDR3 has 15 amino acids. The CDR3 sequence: CASSLWATDNEKLFF. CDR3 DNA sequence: TGCGCCAGCAGCTTGTGGGCGACCGATAATGAAAAACTGTTTTTT.

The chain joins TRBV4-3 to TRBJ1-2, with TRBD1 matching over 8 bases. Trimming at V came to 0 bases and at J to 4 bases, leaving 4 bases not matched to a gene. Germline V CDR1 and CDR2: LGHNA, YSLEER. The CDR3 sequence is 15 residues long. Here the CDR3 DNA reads TGCGCCAGCAGCCAAGATAGGACAGGGTTCTATGGCTACACCTTC. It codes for CASSQDRTGFYGYTF.

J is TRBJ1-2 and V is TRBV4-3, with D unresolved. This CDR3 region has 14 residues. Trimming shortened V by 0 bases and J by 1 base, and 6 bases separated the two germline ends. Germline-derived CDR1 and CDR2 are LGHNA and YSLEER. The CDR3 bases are TGCGCCAGCAGCCAAGAAGTACTTAACTATGGCTACACCTTC. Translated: CASSQEVLNYGYTF.

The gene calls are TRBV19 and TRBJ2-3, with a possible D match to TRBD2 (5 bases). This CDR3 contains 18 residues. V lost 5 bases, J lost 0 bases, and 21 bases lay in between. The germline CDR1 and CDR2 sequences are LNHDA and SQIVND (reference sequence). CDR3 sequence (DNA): TGTGCCAGTAGTGAGAACTGGGCTCCGGACTCTAGCACAGATACGCAGTATTTT. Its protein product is CASSENWAPDSSTDTQYF.

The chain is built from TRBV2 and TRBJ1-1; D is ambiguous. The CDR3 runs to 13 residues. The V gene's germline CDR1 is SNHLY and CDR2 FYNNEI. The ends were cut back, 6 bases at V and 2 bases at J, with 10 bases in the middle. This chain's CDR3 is CASRWADNTEAFF. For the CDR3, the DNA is TGTGCCAGCAGGTGGGCCGACAACACTGAAGCTTTCTTT.

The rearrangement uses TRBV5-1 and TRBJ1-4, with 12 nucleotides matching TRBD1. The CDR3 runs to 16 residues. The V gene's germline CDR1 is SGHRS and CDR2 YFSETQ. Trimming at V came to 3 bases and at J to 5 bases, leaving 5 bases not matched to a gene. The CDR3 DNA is TGCGCCAGCAGCTCGGGACAGGGGGCGACGAATGAAAAACTGTTTTTT. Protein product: CASSSGQGATNEKLFF. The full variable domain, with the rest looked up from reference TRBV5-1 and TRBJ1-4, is KAGVTQTPRYLIKTRGQQVTLSCSPISGHRSVSWYQQTPGQGLQFLFEYFSETQRNKGNFPGRFSGRQFSNSRSEMNVSTLELGDSALYLCASSSGQGATNEKLFFGSGTQLSVL.

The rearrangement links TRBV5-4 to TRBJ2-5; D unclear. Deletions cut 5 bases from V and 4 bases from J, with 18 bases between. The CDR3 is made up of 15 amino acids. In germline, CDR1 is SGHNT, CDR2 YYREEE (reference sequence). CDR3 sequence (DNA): TGTGCCAGCAGACCGTCGACTCCGCCGGGAGAGACCCAGTACTTC. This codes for CASRPSTPPGETQYF. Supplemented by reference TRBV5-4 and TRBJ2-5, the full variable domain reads ETGVTQSPTHLIKTRGQQVTLRCSSQSGHNTVSWYQQALGQGPQFIFQYYREEENGRGNFPPRFSGLQFPNYSSELNVNALELDDSALYLCASRPSTPPGETQYFGPGTRLLVL.

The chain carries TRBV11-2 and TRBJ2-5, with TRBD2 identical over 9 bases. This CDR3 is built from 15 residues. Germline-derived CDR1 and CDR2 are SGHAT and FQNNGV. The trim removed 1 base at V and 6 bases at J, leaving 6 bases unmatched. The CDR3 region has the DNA TGTGCCAGCAGCTTAGGGGCTAGCGGGGCGCAGACCCAGTACTTC. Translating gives CASSLGASGAQTQYF.

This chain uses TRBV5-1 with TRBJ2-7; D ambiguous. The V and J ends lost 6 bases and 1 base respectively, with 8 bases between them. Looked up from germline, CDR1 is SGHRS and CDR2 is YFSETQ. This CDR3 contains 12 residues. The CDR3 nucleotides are TGCGCCAGCAAGAGTGATTCCTACGAGCAGTACTTC. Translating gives CASKSDSYEQYF. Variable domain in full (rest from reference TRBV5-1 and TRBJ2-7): KAGVTQTPRYLIKTRGQQVTLSCSPISGHRSVSWYQQTPGQGLQFLFEYFSETQRNKGNFPGRFSGRQFSNSRSEMNVSTLELGDSALYLCASKSDSYEQYFGPGTRLTVT.

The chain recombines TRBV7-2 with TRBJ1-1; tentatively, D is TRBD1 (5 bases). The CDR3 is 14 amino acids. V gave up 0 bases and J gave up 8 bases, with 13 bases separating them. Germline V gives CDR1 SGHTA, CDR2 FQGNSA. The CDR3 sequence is CASSLALRRDEAFF. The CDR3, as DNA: TGTGCCAGCAGCTTAGCTTTGAGGAGGGACGAAGCTTTCTTT.

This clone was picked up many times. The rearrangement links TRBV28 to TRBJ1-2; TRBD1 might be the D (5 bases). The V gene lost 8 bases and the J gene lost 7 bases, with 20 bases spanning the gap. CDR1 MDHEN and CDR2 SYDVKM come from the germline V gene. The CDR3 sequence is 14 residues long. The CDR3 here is CASGERGGLAGYTF. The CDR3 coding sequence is TGTGCCAGCGGGGAAAGGGGAGGTCTCGCTGGCTACACCTTC.

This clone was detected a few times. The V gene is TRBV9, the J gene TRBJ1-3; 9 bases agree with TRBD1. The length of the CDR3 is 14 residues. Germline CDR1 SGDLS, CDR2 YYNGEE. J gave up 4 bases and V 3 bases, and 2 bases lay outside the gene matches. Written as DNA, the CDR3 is TGTGCCAGCAGCGCCGGACAGGGGGGAAACACCATATATTTT. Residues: CASSAGQGGNTIYF. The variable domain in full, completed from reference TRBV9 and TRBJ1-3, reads DSGVTQTPKHLITATGQRVTLRCSPRSGDLSVYWYQQSLDQGLQFLIQYYNGEERAKGNILERFSAQQFPDLHSELNLSSLELGDSALYFCASSAGQGGNTIYFGEGSWLTVV.

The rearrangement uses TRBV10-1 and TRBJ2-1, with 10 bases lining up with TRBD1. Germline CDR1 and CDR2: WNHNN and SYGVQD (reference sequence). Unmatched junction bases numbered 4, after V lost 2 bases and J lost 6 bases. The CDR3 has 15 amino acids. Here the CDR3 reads CASSEATGGFNEQFF. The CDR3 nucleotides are TGCGCCAGCAGTGAGGCGACAGGGGGCTTCAATGAGCAGTTCTTC.

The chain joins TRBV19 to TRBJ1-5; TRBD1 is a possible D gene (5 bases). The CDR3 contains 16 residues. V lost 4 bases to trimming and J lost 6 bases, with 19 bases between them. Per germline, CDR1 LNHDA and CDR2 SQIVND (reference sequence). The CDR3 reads CASSTPRGGVVQPQHF. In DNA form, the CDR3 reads TGTGCCAGTAGTACCCCAAGGGGAGGGGTAGTTCAGCCCCAGCATTTT.

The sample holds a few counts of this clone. CDR3 sequence reads: CASSQGSFSYNEQFF. The CDR3 nucleotides are TGCGCCAGCAGCCAGGGCTCTTTCTCCTACAATGAGCAGTTCTTC. The chain employs TRBV4-3 and TRBJ2-1, with unresolved D. The CDR3 has 15 residues. Trimming pared 3 bases from V and 0 bases from J, leaving 9 bases between. Germline assignment: CDR1 LGHNA and CDR2 YSLEER.

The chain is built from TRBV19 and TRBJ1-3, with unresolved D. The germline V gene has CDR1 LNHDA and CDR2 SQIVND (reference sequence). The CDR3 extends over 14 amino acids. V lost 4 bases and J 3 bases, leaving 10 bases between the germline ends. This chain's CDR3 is CASSTGRSGNTIYF. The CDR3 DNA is TGTGCCAGTAGTACCGGGAGAAGTGGAAACACCATATATTTT. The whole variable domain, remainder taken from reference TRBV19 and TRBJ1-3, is DGGITQSPKYLFRKEGQNVTLSCEQNLNHDAMYWYRQDPGQGLRLIYYSQIVNDFQKGDIAEGYSVSREKKESFPLTVTSAQKNPTAFYLCASSTGRSGNTIYFGEGSWLTVV.

Here the CDR3 reads CASSKGTASSYEQYF. The CDR3 DNA reads TGTGCCAGCAGCAAAGGGACAGCCTCTTCCTACGAGCAGTACTTC. V is TRBV7-2 and J is TRBJ2-7; 7 bases line up with TRBD1. Germline CDR1 reads SGHTA; CDR2 reads FQGNSA. CDR3 size: 15 residues. With 5 bases clipped from V and 1 base from J, the junction kept 8 bases outside the gene matches.